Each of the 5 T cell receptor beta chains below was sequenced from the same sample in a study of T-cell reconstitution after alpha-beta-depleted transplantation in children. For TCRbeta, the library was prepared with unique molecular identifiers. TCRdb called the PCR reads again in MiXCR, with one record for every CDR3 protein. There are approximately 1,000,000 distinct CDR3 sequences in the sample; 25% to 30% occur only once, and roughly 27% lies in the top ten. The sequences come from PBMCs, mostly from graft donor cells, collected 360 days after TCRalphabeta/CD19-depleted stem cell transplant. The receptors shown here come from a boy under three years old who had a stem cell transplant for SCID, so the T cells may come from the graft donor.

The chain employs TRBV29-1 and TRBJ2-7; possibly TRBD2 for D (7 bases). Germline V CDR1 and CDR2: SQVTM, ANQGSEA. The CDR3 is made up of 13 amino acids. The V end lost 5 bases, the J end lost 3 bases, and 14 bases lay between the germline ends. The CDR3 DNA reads TGCAGCGTTTCTCCAAGGGGGGGCTACGAGCAGTACTTC. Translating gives CSVSPRGGYEQYF.

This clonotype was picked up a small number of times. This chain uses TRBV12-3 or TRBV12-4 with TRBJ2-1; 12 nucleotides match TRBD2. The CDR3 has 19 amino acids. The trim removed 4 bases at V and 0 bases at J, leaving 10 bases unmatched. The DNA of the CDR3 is TGTGCCAGCAGTTCCCCCGGACTAGCGGGGTTCGCCTCCTACAATGAGCAGTTCTTC. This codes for CASSSPGLAGFASYNEQFF.

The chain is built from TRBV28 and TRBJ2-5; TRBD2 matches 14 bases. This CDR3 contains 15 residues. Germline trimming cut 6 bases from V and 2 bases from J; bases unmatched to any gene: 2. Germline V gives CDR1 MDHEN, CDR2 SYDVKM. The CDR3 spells CASRGTSGGQETQYF. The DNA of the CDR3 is TGTGCCAGCAGGGGGACTAGCGGGGGACAAGAGACCCAGTACTTC.

The CDR3 sequence is CSARTGLFGRGDTEAFF. CDR3 DNA: TGCAGTGCTAGGACAGGTTTGTTCGGTCGCGGGGACACTGAAGCTTTCTTT. The genes are TRBV20-1 and TRBJ1-1; a weak D match, TRBD1 (6 bases). In germline, CDR1 is DFQATT, CDR2 SNEGSKA (reference sequence). V gave up 3 bases and J gave up 3 bases, with 23 bases separating them. The CDR3 length is 17 residues.

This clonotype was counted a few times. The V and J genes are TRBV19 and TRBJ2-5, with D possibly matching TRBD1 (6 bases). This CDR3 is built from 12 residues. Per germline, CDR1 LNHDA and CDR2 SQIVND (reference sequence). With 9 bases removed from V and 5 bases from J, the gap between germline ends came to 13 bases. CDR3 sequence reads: CASNRRGETQYF. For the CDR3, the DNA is TGTGCCAGCAACCGCAGGGGCGAGACCCAGTACTTC.